The clone carrying this T cell receptor (beta chain) occurred a few times. The source of the sample is a study of blood T cell repertoires in COVID-19. Study information: Samples taken during acute and convalescent COVID-19 were collected in the United States, Italy and Spain. The cDNA or gDNA used as material had been derived from T cells, B-cell-depleted T cells, or PBMCs.

The CDR3 contains 14 residues. V dropped 5 bases and J dropped 6; count of bases not matched to a gene: 7. Per germline, CDR1 LNHNV and CDR2 YYDKDF (reference sequence). As originally analysed: Amplifying reference gene primers gave estimates of nucleated cell counts. The repertoire was sequenced with immunoSEQ multiplex PCR; TCRdb's copy has only in-frame clones and lacks some. The D gene and trimming were derived from the DNA, and the V and J assignments and clone size from that table. Among approximately 360,000 clones listed, 90% were seen once. The TCR was taken from a man younger than 30 with active or convalescent COVID-19. This chain joins TRBV15 and TRBJ2-4; 7 bases map to TRBD2. The sample consisted of peripheral blood. CDR3 protein: CATSRRGELNIQYF. Written as DNA, the CDR3 is TGTGCCACCAGCCGTCGGGGGGAGCTAAACATTCAGTACTTC.